This T cell receptor (beta chain) was found in a study of T cells in women clearing cervical HPV infection. Sequencing used immunoSEQ multiplex PCR; TCRdb keeps in-frame clones, though not all of them. The specimen's table records 25,000 to 35,000 clones. A remark on this clone: The CDR3 end is not reached by the read, which stops 3 residues before it; the germline J gene fills it in.

This CDR3 is 14 amino acids long. CDR1 is ENHRY, CDR2 SYGVKD, per germline. V dropped 7 bases and J dropped 1 base, with 13 bases sitting between them. The source of this sequence is a woman between 18 and 70 years old with a cervical HPV16 infection that either progressed to CIN3+ or cleared (not recorded which). The chain links TRBV10-3 to TRBJ1-1, with D possibly TRBD1 on 6 matching bases. Sequences were obtained from blood buffy coat. This CDR3 reads CAIKRDTENTEAFF. The CDR3 DNA, read in part, is TGTGCCATCAAACGGGACACCGAGAACACTGAA.